These T cell receptor beta chains were read from a single sample in a study of PD-1 blockade in classical Hodgkin lymphoma. Here immunoSEQ multiplex PCR was the method, and the copy in TCRdb shows in-frame clones only, minus some. Of 100,000 or so clones in the sample, roughly 91% were seen once. The sample was peripheral blood mononuclear cells (PBMCs), taken before the fourth cycle of nivolumab. Receptor source: a human donor with classical Hodgkin lymphoma. Both conserved end residues are part of each CDR3. D genes are given only for firm matches. Size values are once, few and many counts, or a class for expanded clones, and some rows have none.

j_gene: TRBJ2-2; d_gene: TRBD2; abundance: -; v_gene: TRBV15; CDR3nt: TGTGCCACCAGCAGAGATGCGTGGCGGGAGGGTAAAACCGGGGAGCTGTTTTTT; CDR3aa: CATSRDAWREGKTGELFF
j_gene: TRBJ2-2; d_gene: TRBD1; abundance: -; v_gene: TRBV6-4; CDR3nt: TGTGCCAGCAGTCTTTCCCAGGGGGCCGCGAACACCGGGGAGCTGTTTTTT; CDR3aa: CASSLSQGAANTGELFF
j_gene: TRBJ1-4; d_gene: TRBD1; abundance: -; v_gene: TRBV27; CDR3nt: TGTGCCAGCAGTGTCAGGGGGGATAATGAAAAACTGTTTTTT; CDR3aa: CASSVRGDNEKLFF
j_gene: TRBJ2-6; d_gene: -; abundance: -; v_gene: TRBV30; CDR3nt: TGTGCCTTTAAAACATTAGTCGAGGCGCTTCCCTTCTCTGGGGCCAACGTCCTGACTTTC; CDR3aa: CAFKTLVEALPFSGANVLTF
j_gene: TRBJ2-3; d_gene: TRBD2; abundance: -; v_gene: TRBV10-3; CDR3nt: TGTGCCATCAGTCGACTAGCGGGAGCCCACACAGATACGCAGTATTTT; CDR3aa: CAISRLAGAHTDTQYF
j_gene: TRBJ1-1; d_gene: TRBD1; abundance: -; v_gene: TRBV10-3; CDR3nt: TGTGCCATCAGTGAAGCGATGGGACAGATGAACACTGAAGCTTTCTTT; CDR3aa: CAISEAMGQMNTEAFF
j_gene: TRBJ2-1; d_gene: TRBD2; abundance: -; v_gene: TRBV27; CDR3nt: TGTGCCAGCAGTTTATCAGCGGGAGGGTCATACAATGAGCAGTTCTTC; CDR3aa: CASSLSAGGSYNEQFF
j_gene: TRBJ1-6; d_gene: -; abundance: -; v_gene: TRBV14; CDR3nt: TGTGCCAGCAGCCAAGATCCAGTCGATTCACCCCTCCACTTT; CDR3aa: CASSQDPVDSPLHF
j_gene: TRBJ1-6; d_gene: TRBD1; abundance: -; v_gene: TRBV5-1; CDR3nt: TGCGCCAGCAGCTTGGACAGGGGAATTCAACCCCTCCACTTT; CDR3aa: CASSLDRGIQPLHF
j_gene: TRBJ2-7; d_gene: TRBD1; abundance: once; v_gene: TRBV27; CDR3nt: TGTGCCAGCAGTTTATGGCAGACCGGGACAGGGGTGACGGGGAACTCCTACGAGCAGTACTTC; CDR3aa: CASSLWQTGTGVTGNSYEQYF
j_gene: TRBJ2-3; d_gene: -; abundance: -; v_gene: TRBV11-2; CDR3nt: TGTGCCAGCAGCTTCTACGAGGGGACAGATACGCAGTATTTT; CDR3aa: CASSFYEGTDTQYF
j_gene: TRBJ2-7; d_gene: -; abundance: -; v_gene: TRBV7-9; CDR3nt: TGTGCCAGCAGCCTCCGGGACCCGTCCTACGAGCAGTACTTC; CDR3aa: CASSLRDPSYEQYF
j_gene: TRBJ2-2; d_gene: -; abundance: -; v_gene: TRBV27; CDR3nt: TGTGCCAGCAGTTTAATGGGGGCCGGGGAGCTGTTTTTT; CDR3aa: CASSLMGAGELFF
j_gene: TRBJ1-5; d_gene: -; abundance: -; v_gene: TRBV19; CDR3nt: TGTGCCAGTATATCAGGGGCGCCCTCCAATCAGCCCCAGCATTTT; CDR3aa: CASISGAPSNQPQHF
j_gene: TRBJ1-5; d_gene: TRBD1; abundance: -; v_gene: TRBV19; CDR3nt: TGTGCCAGTACCAACAGGGGAGCGAGGAGTCAGCCCCAGCATTTT; CDR3aa: CASTNRGARSQPQHF
j_gene: TRBJ2-2; d_gene: -; abundance: -; v_gene: TRBV19; CDR3nt: TGTGCCAGTAGTACCCAGGGGCTACGAAACACCGGGGAGCTGTTTTTT; CDR3aa: CASSTQGLRNTGELFF
j_gene: TRBJ2-1; d_gene: -; abundance: -; v_gene: TRBV27; CDR3nt: TGTGCCAGCAGTTTAGGGCAGGGTTCCTACAATGAGCAGTTCTTC; CDR3aa: CASSLGQGSYNEQFF
j_gene: TRBJ1-1; d_gene: TRBD1; abundance: -; v_gene: TRBV7-9; CDR3nt: TGTGCCAGCAGCTTAGGGGCAGGGGGCATGGGCGGTGATGAAGCTTTCTTT; CDR3aa: CASSLGAGGMGGDEAFF
j_gene: TRBJ1-4; d_gene: TRBD1; abundance: -; v_gene: TRBV5-4; CDR3nt: TGTGCCAGCAGCTTGGTGGCAGGGGGGCCTAATGAAAAACTGTTTTTT; CDR3aa: CASSLVAGGPNEKLFF
j_gene: TRBJ2-7; d_gene: TRBD2; abundance: -; v_gene: TRBV5-4; CDR3nt: TGTGCCAGCAGCTTGAACGGGAGGGCTTACGAGCAGTACTTC; CDR3aa: CASSLNGRAYEQYF
j_gene: TRBJ2-3; d_gene: TRBD2; abundance: few; v_gene: TRBV28; CDR3nt: TGTGCCAGCAGTTTGGGACTAGCGAGCACAGATACGCAGTATTTT; CDR3aa: CASSLGLASTDTQYF
j_gene: TRBJ2-4; d_gene: -; abundance: -; v_gene: TRBV15; CDR3nt: TGTGCCACCAGCCTGATCGCAGGGCCAGCCAAAAACATTCAGTACTTC; CDR3aa: CATSLIAGPAKNIQYF
j_gene: TRBJ1-2; d_gene: -; abundance: -; v_gene: TRBV7-9; CDR3nt: TGTGCCAGCAGCTCTACAGTTAACTATGGCTACACCTTC; CDR3aa: CASSSTVNYGYTF
j_gene: TRBJ2-1; d_gene: TRBD1; abundance: -; v_gene: TRBV27; CDR3nt: TGTGCCAGCAGAGTCAGGGGGTTTCCCTACAATGAGCAGTTCTTC; CDR3aa: CASRVRGFPYNEQFF
j_gene: TRBJ1-1; d_gene: TRBD1; abundance: -; v_gene: TRBV7-9; CDR3nt: TGTGCCAGCAGCACCACCAAGACAGGGGCGAACACTGAAGCTTTCTTT; CDR3aa: CASSTTKTGANTEAFF
j_gene: TRBJ1-2; d_gene: -; abundance: -; v_gene: TRBV5-1; CDR3nt: TGCGCCACCAAGAACGGCTATGGCTACACCTTC; CDR3aa: CATKNGYGYTF
j_gene: TRBJ2-3; d_gene: -; abundance: -; v_gene: TRBV7-6; CDR3nt: TGTGCCAGCAGCTTGAGTCGGGTCACAGATACGCAGTATTTT; CDR3aa: CASSLSRVTDTQYF
j_gene: TRBJ1-1; d_gene: -; abundance: -; v_gene: TRBV10-3; CDR3nt: TGTGCCATCAGTGAGTCGTCCAGCCGAGCCCAAGCTTTCTTT; CDR3aa: CAISESSSRAQAFF
j_gene: TRBJ2-4; d_gene: -; abundance: -; v_gene: TRBV2; CDR3nt: TGTGCCAGCAGTGAAAGTAGGGACATTCAGTACTTC; CDR3aa: CASSESRDIQYF
j_gene: TRBJ1-1; d_gene: -; abundance: -; v_gene: TRBV28; CDR3nt: TGTGCCAGCAGTTTACCCGGGGCTGGGGTCGCTGAAGCTTTCTTT; CDR3aa: CASSLPGAGVAEAFF
j_gene: TRBJ1-1; d_gene: -; abundance: -; v_gene: TRBV6-4; CDR3nt: TGTGCCAGCAGCAAACCACAGGGCGTAGGGACTGAAGCTTTCTTT; CDR3aa: CASSKPQGVGTEAFF
j_gene: TRBJ2-7; d_gene: TRBD2; abundance: -; v_gene: TRBV2; CDR3nt: TGTGCCAGCACCGATGTTCCTCAGCGGGAGTTCTCCTACGAGCAGTACTTC; CDR3aa: CASTDVPQREFSYEQYF
j_gene: TRBJ1-1; d_gene: TRBD1; abundance: few; v_gene: TRBV7-9; CDR3nt: TGTGCCAGCAGCTCACAGGGGAGCACTGAAGCTTTCTTT; CDR3aa: CASSSQGSTEAFF
j_gene: TRBJ2-2; d_gene: -; abundance: -; v_gene: TRBV19; CDR3nt: TGTGCCAGTAGCCCAGTGCGAACCGGGGAGCTGTTTTTT; CDR3aa: CASSPVRTGELFF
j_gene: TRBJ1-1; d_gene: -; abundance: -; v_gene: TRBV5-1; CDR3nt: TGCGCCAGCAGCTTGGCCGGATGGCGGGAGAACACTGAAGCTTTCTTT; CDR3aa: CASSLAGWRENTEAFF
j_gene: TRBJ2-4; d_gene: TRBD1; abundance: -; v_gene: TRBV7-9; CDR3nt: TGTGCCAGCAGCCCAAACAGGGGGGCTGCCAAAAACATTCAGTACTTC; CDR3aa: CASSPNRGAAKNIQYF
j_gene: TRBJ2-6; d_gene: TRBD1; abundance: -; v_gene: TRBV9; CDR3nt: TGTGCCAGCAGCTCCCGGGACAGAAAATCTGGGGCCAACGTCCTGACTTTC; CDR3aa: CASSSRDRKSGANVLTF
j_gene: TRBJ2-7; d_gene: TRBD2; abundance: once; v_gene: TRBV6-1; CDR3nt: TGTGCCAGCAGTGTCCCGGGACTAGCGGCGGAGCAGTACTTC; CDR3aa: CASSVPGLAAEQYF
j_gene: TRBJ2-7; d_gene: TRBD2; abundance: few; v_gene: TRBV7-8; CDR3nt: TGTGCCAGCAGCCTCCCACGACGTATAGCGGGAGACAGACGCGAGCAGTACTTC; CDR3aa: CASSLPRRIAGDRREQYF
j_gene: TRBJ1-4; d_gene: -; abundance: -; v_gene: TRBV30; CDR3nt: TGTGCCTGGAGTCCAGATAATGAAAAACTGTTTTTT; CDR3aa: CAWSPDNEKLFF